This T cell receptor (beta chain) appears in the sequencing data of a study of blood T cell dynamics during melanoma immunotherapy. In the study overall: Patients with metastatic melanoma got pembrolizumab or nivolumab-ipilimumab as first-line care. The study's findings and limits: Clones driving repertoire changes may be melanoma-specific or general immune activation. Disease-control patients' PBMC repertoires became either more clonal or more diverse at W3.

The protocol was immunoSEQ multiplex PCR, while the TCRdb copy is restricted to in-frame clones and leaves out a portion. The data show some 20,000 clones, nearly 90% seen once. On this clone itself: The antigen remains undetermined.

As to time point: week 3, after first cycle of checkpoint inhibitor. Disease control meant complete response, partial response or stable disease at 12 weeks. The sequencing used blood, collected from a patient treated with checkpoint blockade. The clonotype was recovered from a human donor with melanoma.

CDR3 region: CASSGSRAEQYF. The CDR3 DNA follows: TGTGCCAGCAGCGGCTCCAGGGCCGAGCAGTACTTC. The chain links TRBV9 to TRBJ2-7; D perhaps matches TRBD1 (5 bases). Between the trimmed V and J ends, which lost 3 bases and 6 bases, there was a span of 10 bases. The V gene's germline CDR1 is SGDLS and CDR2 YYNGEE. This CDR3 region has 12 residues. The full variable domain, completed using reference TRBV9 and TRBJ2-7, is DSGVTQTPKHLITATGQRVTLRCSPRSGDLSVYWYQQSLDQGLQFLIQYYNGEERAKGNILERFSAQQFPDLHSELNLSSLELGDSALYFCASSGSRAEQYFGPGTRLTVT.